This is a list of T cell receptor beta chains from one sample in a study of T cells in Graves' hyperthyroidism and ophthalmopathy. TCRdb used MiXCR to reprocess the multiplex PCR reads, holding one entry per CDR3 protein. This sample has roughly 260,000 distinct CDR3 sequences, with approximately 15% found just once. The specimen sequenced was blood. The receptor set was obtained from a woman aged 40-49 years with Graves' hyperthyroidism that later progressed to Graves' ophthalmopathy. Both conserved end residues are trimmed from each CDR3. The D gene is left open where the match is weak.

v_call	d_call	j_call	cdr3_aa
TRBV11-2	TRBD2	TRBJ2-1	ASSKPGLAGVYEQF
TRBV5-6	.	TRBJ2-1	ASSRGRRSGEQF
TRBV7-2	.	TRBJ2-2	ASSMGRLF
TRBV10-3	.	TRBJ2-7	AISEMGDNSYEQY
TRBV28	TRBD2	TRBJ2-7	ASRHRTSGIYEQY
TRBV20-1	.	TRBJ2-1	SASSGTKYNEQF
TRBV7-8	.	TRBJ1-5	ASSRTRTAFKEPQH
TRBV28	TRBD2	TRBJ2-7	ASSLRVSGRTTRPREQY
TRBV20-1	.	TRBJ1-2	SASMGPEGGYT
TRBV6-1	TRBD2	TRBJ2-1	ASSEASGRAEQF
TRBV9	.	TRBJ1-1	ASSVGTSPTEAF
TRBV20-1	TRBD2	TRBJ2-7	SASGILGLPTTSEASYEQY
TRBV2	TRBD1	TRBJ1-5	ASSVQGDLQH
TRBV6-1	TRBD1	TRBJ1-6	ASSKGQASPLH
TRBV4-1	TRBD2	TRBJ2-1	ASSQVSGRIDEQF
TRBV5-5	TRBD1	TRBJ1-2	ASSLSLRRDRSSGYT
TRBV11-2	.	TRBJ2-5	ASRLGSGLWQETQY
TRBV11-2	TRBD1	TRBJ2-2	ASSSTGLPGELF
TRBV12-3/TRBV12-4	.	TRBJ2-4	ASRLTAVLAKNIQY
TRBV19	.	TRBJ2-3	ASTGVGDTQY